This T cell receptor (beta chain) was sequenced in a study of T cell responses to AZD1222 COVID-19 vaccine. Points on this clone: Its antigen is currently unknown.

V lost 2 bases and J 4 bases, leaving 16 bases between the germline ends. CDR1 and CDR2 (germline): SGHRS, YFSETQ. The CDR3 consists of 15 residues. Profiled with immunoSEQ multiplex PCR; TCRdb holds only in-frame clones, not every one. Found here are 170,000 or so clones, 85% to 95% of them singletons; the top ten hold over 0.8%. Findings of the study overall: The sample set comprised mostly white British donors with more females, and clonal diversity was possibly underestimated. Nearly half of spike-specific TCRs reportedly target variant regions that are unmutated in the B.1.351 and B.1.1.7 variants.

V gene TRBV5-1 combines with J gene TRBJ2-7; D might be TRBD2 (6 bases). Material: peripheral blood, obtained on day 0 of AZD1222 vaccination. The TCR sequence derives from an adult in good health. CDR3 in amino acids: CASSLERGIWYEQYF. Written as DNA, the CDR3 is TGCGCCAGCAGCTTAGAACGGGGGATCTGGTACGAGCAGTACTTC.